This entry lists 27 T cell receptor beta chains sequenced from one sample in a study of spatial heterogeneity in lung cancer. TCRdb redid the calling of the 5' RACE reads with MiXCR, one entry per CDR3 protein. This sample has under 20,000 distinct CDR3 sequences, with 9% to 10% found just once. Noted time point: blood at routine non-recurrence follow-up after resection. The input for sequencing was PBMCs, taken at follow-up. The receptors originated from a female donor with early-stage non-small cell lung cancer.

This clonotype came up many times. The genes are TRBV6-5 and TRBJ2-7; D is possibly TRBD2 (6 bases). Germline loops: CDR1 MNHEY, CDR2 SVGAGI. The CDR3 sequence is 15 residues long. V was cut by 5 bases and J by 5 bases, with 19 bases left in between. CDR3 nucleotide sequence: TGTGCCAGCAGTCCGAATTTGGGGGAGGCGCACGAGCAGTACTTC. This encodes CASSPNLGEAHEQYF.

This chain connects TRBV5-6 to TRBJ1-2, with 11 bases fitting TRBD1. The CDR3 length is 18 residues. Germline V gene data show CDR1 as SGHDT and CDR2 as YYEEEE. The J segment lost 2 bases and the V segment lost 2 bases, leaving 11 bases of the junction unmatched. The CDR3: CASSFLGQGDRGNYGYTF. In DNA form, the CDR3 reads TGTGCCAGCAGCTTTCTGGGACAGGGGGATCGGGGGAACTATGGCTACACCTTC. Full variable domain (rest looked up from reference TRBV5-6 and TRBJ1-2): DAGVTQSPTHLIKTRGQQVTLRCSPKSGHDTVSWYQQALGQGPQFIFQYYEEEERQRGNFPDRFSGHQFPNYSSELNVNALLLGDSALYLCASSFLGQGDRGNYGYTFGSGTRLTVV.

The chain carries TRBV6-5 and TRBJ1-6; D is undetermined. This CDR3 spans 17 amino acids. Per germline, CDR1 MNHEY and CDR2 SVGAGI. V dropped 2 bases and J dropped 7 bases, with 18 bases sitting between them. The CDR3 loop reads CASSYTQSGIGNSPLHF. The DNA of the CDR3 is TGTGCCAGCAGTTACACACAATCCGGGATAGGAAATTCACCCCTCCACTTT.

This clonotype was counted at least ten times. The final CDR3 position lacks the conserved phenylalanine or tryptophan, pointing to a likely read error. The chain couples TRBV6-2 or TRBV6-3 to TRBJ1-2, with D perhaps TRBD1 (5 bases). The germline V gene encodes CDR1 MNHEY and CDR2 SVGEGT. V lost 0 bases and J 6 bases, leaving 8 bases between the germline ends. The CDR3 has 13 residues. The CDR3 DNA reads as TGTGCCAGCAGTTACTCGATGGGGGATGGCTACACCCTC. Amino acid sequence: CASSYSMGDGYTL.

This clonotype appeared a few times. J is TRBJ2-6 and V is TRBV29-1; D is unresolved. Trimming took 4 bases from V and 2 from J, leaving 3 bases between them. Germline V gene data show CDR1 as SQVTM and CDR2 as ANQGSEA. This CDR3 region has 12 residues. The CDR3 loop is CSVGTGANVLTF. The DNA for the CDR3 is TGCAGCGTTGGAACTGGGGCCAACGTCCTGACTTTC.

At least ten counts were recorded for this clonotype. The rearrangement joins TRBV6-5 to TRBJ1-4; 10 bases line up with TRBD1. Germline values: CDR1 MNHEY, CDR2 SVGAGI. With 4 bases clipped from V and 8 bases from J, the junction kept 7 bases outside the gene matches. The CDR3 covers 15 residues. CDR3 loop: CASSWGTGEDEKLFF. DNA of the CDR3: TGTGCCAGCAGTTGGGGGACAGGGGAGGACGAAAAACTGTTTTTT.

In its sample, this clonotype was seen many times. The V gene is TRBV7-9, the J gene TRBJ2-3; a possible D gene is TRBD2 (6 bases). The CDR3 contains 15 residues. The V end was cut by 5 bases, the J end by 4 bases, with 16 bases between. CDR1 and CDR2 (germline): SEHNR, FQNEAQ (reference sequence). DNA of the CDR3: TGTGCCAGCAGCCCATGGGGGGAAGGGCCAGATACGCAGTATTTT. This gives the protein CASSPWGEGPDTQYF.

There are many counts of this clonotype. The rearrangement joins TRBV7-9 to TRBJ2-2; tentatively, D is TRBD1 or TRBD2 (6 bases each). The CDR3 length is 16 residues. Germline CDR1 and CDR2: SEHNR and FQNEAQ (reference sequence). Deletions cut 4 bases from V and 6 bases from J, with 18 bases between. CDR3 nucleotides: TGTGCCAGCAGCTCGCGTGGAGGGGGTATCGCCGGGGAGCTGTTTTTT. The encoded protein is CASSSRGGGIAGELFF.

This rearrangement joins TRBV29-1 to TRBJ1-2; 10 nucleotides match TRBD1. Germline loops: CDR1 SQVTM, CDR2 ANQGSEA. The CDR3 runs 12 residues. J was trimmed by 5 bases and V by 5 bases; bases with no gene match: 2. The CDR3 region is CSVTDRGYGYTF. CDR3 nucleotide sequence: TGCAGCGTTACGGACAGGGGGTATGGCTACACCTTC.

This clonotype was detected many times. The chain recombines TRBV4-1 with TRBJ1-5; D unclear. The germline gives CDR1 MGHRA, CDR2 YSYEKL. The CDR3 runs to 16 residues. Trimming left V 1 base short and J 0 bases short, with 10 bases between. The CDR3 DNA is TGCGCCAGCAGCCAAGCTGAGTCGCTTAGCAATCAGCCCCAGCATTTT. It translates to CASSQAESLSNQPQHF.

The V and J genes are TRBV3-1 and TRBJ1-5, with D hard to call. Trimming removed 0 bases at V and 5 bases at J, with 14 bases between. Germline CDR1 reads LGHDT; CDR2 reads YNNKEL (reference sequence). The CDR3 totals 16 residues. CDR3 bases: TGTGCCAGCAGCCAAGATGGCGAGGGTTTCGATCAGCCCCAGCATTTT. Translated: CASSQDGEGFDQPQHF.

This clonotype was observed at least ten times. V and J are TRBV5-4 and TRBJ2-1; TRBD2 aligns across 7 bases. This CDR3 is built from 16 residues. Germline-derived CDR1 and CDR2 are SGHNT and YYREEE (reference sequence). V gave up 3 bases and J gave up 2 bases; unmatched junction bases: 8. The chain's CDR3 is CASSSPAGPTYNEQFF. The CDR3 DNA reads as TGTGCCAGCAGCTCCCCAGCGGGACCCACCTACAATGAGCAGTTCTTC.

The table lists this clonotype with a few counts. This rearrangement joins TRBV12-3 or TRBV12-4 to TRBJ2-5; unclear D gene. The CDR3 is 12 amino acids. Between the trimmed V and J ends, which lost 4 bases and 4 bases, there was a span of 7 bases. CDR3 bases: TGTGCCAGCAGTTACCACGGAGAGACCCAGTACTTC. Amino acids: CASSYHGETQYF.

This chain links TRBV6-2 or TRBV6-3 with TRBJ2-7; 8 bases line up with TRBD1. The CDR3 totals 12 residues. Germline assignment: CDR1 MNHEY and CDR2 SVGEGT. J was trimmed by 6 bases and V by 5 bases; bases with no gene match: 3. CDR3 nucleotide sequence: TGTGCCAGCAGTCGACAGGGGAGCGAGCAGTACTTC. Protein product: CASSRQGSEQYF.

This clonotype was counted ten times or more. J is TRBJ2-7 and V is TRBV12-3 or TRBV12-4; 10 positions agree with TRBD2. CDR3 length: 14 residues. J was trimmed by 7 bases and V by 3 bases; bases with no gene match: 6. CDR3 DNA: TGTGCCAGCAGTTTCCTAGCGGGAGCGGGGGAGCAGTACTTC. This codes for CASSFLAGAGEQYF.

This clonotype was seen at least ten times. V is TRBV6-5 and J is TRBJ2-7; possible D gene TRBD2, 6 bases. The CDR3 extends over 16 amino acids. The V end was cut by 0 bases, the J end by 2 bases, with 14 bases between. Germline lookup yields CDR1 MNHEY and CDR2 SVGAGI. In DNA, the CDR3 is TGTGCCAGCAGTTACTCTGGCAGGTGGGGGGCCTACGAGCAGTACTTC. This translates into CASSYSGRWGAYEQYF.

This clonotype was seen at least ten times. V is TRBV15 and J is TRBJ2-6, with D unresolved. Trimming took 3 bases from V and 0 from J, leaving 6 bases between them. CDR3 length: 15 residues. Germline lookup yields CDR1 LNHNV and CDR2 YYDKDF (reference sequence). As DNA, the CDR3 is TGTGCCACCAGCAGCTACAGCTCTGGGGCCAACGTCCTGACTTTC. It specifies CATSSYSSGANVLTF.

The table lists this clonotype with many counts. The chain employs TRBV5-1 and TRBJ2-5; D is ambiguous. Germline V lookup: CDR1 SGHRS, CDR2 YFSETQ. The CDR3 runs to 13 residues. V lost 2 bases to trimming and J lost 0 bases, with 5 bases between them. The CDR3 protein is CASSFGNQETQYF. CDR3 DNA sequence: TGCGCCAGCAGCTTTGGCAACCAAGAGACCCAGTACTTC. The variable domain in full, with the rest retrieved from reference TRBV5-1 and TRBJ2-5, is KAGVTQTPRYLIKTRGQQVTLSCSPISGHRSVSWYQQTPGQGLQFLFEYFSETQRNKGNFPGRFSGRQFSNSRSEMNVSTLELGDSALYLCASSFGNQETQYFGPGTRLLVL.

The sample holds many counts of this clonotype. The chain joins TRBV7-9 to TRBJ1-4; no firm D call. Germline values: CDR1 SEHNR, CDR2 FQNEAQ (reference sequence). CDR3 length equals 15 residues. The ends were cut back, 4 bases at V and 0 bases at J, with 9 bases in the middle. CDR3 protein: CASSSPGATNEKLFF. CDR3 in DNA: TGTGCCAGCAGCTCCCCGGGAGCAACTAATGAAAAACTGTTTTTT.

There are many counts of this clonotype. The chain links TRBV28 to TRBJ2-2; TRBD2 matches 8 bases. CDR3 length: 15 residues. CDR1 and CDR2 from the germline V gene are MDHEN and SYDVKM. Losses at the gene ends were 8 bases for V and 4 bases for J; bases not matched to a gene: 9. CDR3 protein: CASGTSGGFTGELFF. The CDR3 DNA reads TGTGCCAGCGGAACTAGCGGCGGATTCACCGGGGAGCTGTTTTTT.

This clonotype was seen many times. The chain recombines TRBV11-2 with TRBJ2-5; D perhaps matches TRBD2 (7 bases). CDR3 size: 16 residues. The ends were cut back, 5 bases at V and 1 base at J, with 17 bases in the middle. Germline CDR1 reads SGHAT; CDR2 reads FQNNGV. The CDR3 sequence is CASSRGAGSIQETQYF. CDR3 DNA sequence: TGTGCCAGCAGCCGGGGGGCAGGGTCCATCCAAGAGACCCAGTACTTC.

This clonotype was detected ten times or more. In DNA form, the CDR3 reads TGTGCCAGCAGCTCCGGGACTAGAACCAATGAGCAGTTCTTC. This encodes CASSSGTRTNEQFF. The chain uses TRBV7-9 and TRBJ2-1; TRBD2 agrees at 8 bases. The CDR3 totals 14 residues. The V and J ends lost 4 bases and 6 bases, in that order; junction bases with no gene match: 5. CDR1 is SEHNR, CDR2 FQNEAQ, per germline (reference sequence).

This clonotype was counted ten times or more. This chain connects TRBV10-1 to TRBJ2-5; D not resolved. The germline V and J ends were trimmed by 6 bases and 10 bases, with 15 bases remaining between them. The CDR3 loop spans 12 amino acids. Germline values: CDR1 WNHNN, CDR2 SYGVQD (reference sequence). This CDR3 is CASRQLSRGQYF. DNA of the CDR3: TGCGCCAGCAGGCAGCTCTCTCGCGGCCAGTACTTC.

The gene calls are TRBV30 and TRBJ1-6; D ambiguous. Trimming shortened V by 0 bases and J by 10 bases, and 10 bases separated the two germline ends. This CDR3 comprises 13 residues. CDR1 is GTSNPN and CDR2 is SVGIG in the germline V gene (reference sequence). CDR3 region: CAWSVKRESPLHF. CDR3 nucleotides: TGTGCCTGGAGTGTGAAGCGGGAGTCACCCCTCCACTTT.

On this clonotype: This may stem from a read error, because a much larger clone lies one nucleotide away. The CDR3 region has the DNA TGTGTCAGCAGCTTAGATCAATGGCAGGGGCTGAGCGAGCAGTACTTC. It translates to CVSSLDQWQGLSEQYF. The chain links TRBV7-8 to TRBJ2-7; D is perhaps TRBD1 (6 bases). There are 16 residues in the CDR3. Germline V gene data show CDR1 as SGHVS and CDR2 as FQNEAQ.

By share, this clonotype counts as medium-sized. The chain carries TRBV5-4 and TRBJ2-7; D may match TRBD1 or TRBD2 (5 bases each). This CDR3 is 15 amino acids long. Deletions cut 4 bases from V and 2 bases from J, with 16 bases between. Germline CDR1 reads SGHNT; CDR2 reads YYREEE (reference sequence). CDR3 amino acids: CASSHPVGATYEQYF. CDR3 nucleotide sequence: TGTGCCAGCAGCCATCCCGTCGGGGCCACCTACGAGCAGTACTTC.

This clonotype was observed at least ten times. This chain uses TRBV9 with TRBJ2-5; D is possibly TRBD1 or TRBD2 (6 bases each). V gave up 0 bases and J gave up 2 bases, with 20 bases separating them. The germline V gene has CDR1 SGDLS and CDR2 YYNGEE. The CDR3 spans 18 residues. The CDR3 region is CASSVGGAQTLLQETQYF. CDR3 DNA: TGTGCCAGCAGCGTAGGGGGGGCCCAAACCCTCCTGCAAGAGACCCAGTACTTC.